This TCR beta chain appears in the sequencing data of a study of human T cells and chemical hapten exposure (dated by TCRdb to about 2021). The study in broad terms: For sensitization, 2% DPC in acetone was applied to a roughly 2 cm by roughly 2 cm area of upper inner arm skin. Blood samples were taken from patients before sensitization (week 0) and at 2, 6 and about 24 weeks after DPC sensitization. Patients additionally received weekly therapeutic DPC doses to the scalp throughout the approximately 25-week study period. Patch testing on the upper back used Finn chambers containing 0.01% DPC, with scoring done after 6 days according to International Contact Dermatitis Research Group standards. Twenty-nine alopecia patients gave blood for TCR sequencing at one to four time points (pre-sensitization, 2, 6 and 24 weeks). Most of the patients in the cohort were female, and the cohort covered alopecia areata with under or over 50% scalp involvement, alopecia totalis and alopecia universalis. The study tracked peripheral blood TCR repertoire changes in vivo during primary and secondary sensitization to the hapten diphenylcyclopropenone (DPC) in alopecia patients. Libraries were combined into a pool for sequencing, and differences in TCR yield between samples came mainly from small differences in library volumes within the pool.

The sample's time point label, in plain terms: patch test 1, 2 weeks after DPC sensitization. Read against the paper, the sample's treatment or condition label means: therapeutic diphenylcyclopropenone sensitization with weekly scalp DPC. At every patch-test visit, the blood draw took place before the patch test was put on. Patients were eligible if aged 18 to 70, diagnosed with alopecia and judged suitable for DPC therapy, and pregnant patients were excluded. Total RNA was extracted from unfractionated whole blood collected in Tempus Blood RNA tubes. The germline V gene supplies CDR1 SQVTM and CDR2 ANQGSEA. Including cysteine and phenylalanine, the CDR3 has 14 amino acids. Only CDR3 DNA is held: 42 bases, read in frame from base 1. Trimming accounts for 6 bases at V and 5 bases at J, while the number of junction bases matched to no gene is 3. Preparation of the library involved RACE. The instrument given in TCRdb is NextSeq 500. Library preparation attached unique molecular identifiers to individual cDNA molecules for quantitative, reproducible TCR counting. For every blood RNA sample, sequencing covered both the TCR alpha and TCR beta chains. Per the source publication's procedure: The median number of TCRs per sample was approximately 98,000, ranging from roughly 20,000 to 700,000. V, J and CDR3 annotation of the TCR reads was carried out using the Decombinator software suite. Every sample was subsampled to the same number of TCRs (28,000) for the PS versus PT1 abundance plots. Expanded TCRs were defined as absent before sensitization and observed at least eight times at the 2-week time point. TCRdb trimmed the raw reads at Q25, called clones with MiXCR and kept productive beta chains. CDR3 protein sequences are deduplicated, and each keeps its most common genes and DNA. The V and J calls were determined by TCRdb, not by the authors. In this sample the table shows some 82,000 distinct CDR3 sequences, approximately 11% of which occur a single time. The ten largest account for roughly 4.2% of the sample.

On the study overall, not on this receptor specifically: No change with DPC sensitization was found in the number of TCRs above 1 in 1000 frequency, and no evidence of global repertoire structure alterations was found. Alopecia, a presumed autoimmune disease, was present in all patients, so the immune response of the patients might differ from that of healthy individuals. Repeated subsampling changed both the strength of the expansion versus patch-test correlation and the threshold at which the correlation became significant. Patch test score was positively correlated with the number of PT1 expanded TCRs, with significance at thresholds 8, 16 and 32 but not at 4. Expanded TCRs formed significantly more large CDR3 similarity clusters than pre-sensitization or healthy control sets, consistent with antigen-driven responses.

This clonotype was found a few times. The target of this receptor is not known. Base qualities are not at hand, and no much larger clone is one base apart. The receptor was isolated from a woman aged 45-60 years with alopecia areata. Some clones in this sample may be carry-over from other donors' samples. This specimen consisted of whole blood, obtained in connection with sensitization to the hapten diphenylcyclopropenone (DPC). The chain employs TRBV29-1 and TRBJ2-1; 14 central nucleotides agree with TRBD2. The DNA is TGCAGCGTCCGGACTAGCGGGAGGAACAATGAGCAGTTCTTC. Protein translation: CSVRTSGRNNEQFF.